This TCR beta chain was retrieved from a study of cytomegalovirus exposure and HLA in healthy donors. Regarding the study as a whole: From TCR beta sequences, most subjects' HLA-A and HLA-B alleles were reportedly predicted accurately. It is likely that the observed cluster of highly shared sequence variants was a sequencing artifact. In an earlier analysis, about 90% or about 30%: the productive usage of most TCR beta V segments.

In regard to this clone: Its antigen is unidentified.

The CDR3 runs to 15 residues. Germline values: CDR1 SGHRS, CDR2 YFSETQ. The V gene lost 0 bases and the J gene lost 1 base, with 7 bases spanning the gap. Though nominally healthy at sampling, donors likely had unrecorded immune exposures. This PCR relied on a set of 60 Vbeta primers and 13 Jbeta primers. Assay: immunoSEQ multiplex PCR; the TCRdb copy retains only in-frame clones and omits some. This table has fewer than 100,000 clones, 60% to 80% appearing once. This clonotype was obtained from a female donor in good health and CMV-seronegative. J is TRBJ2-2 and V is TRBV5-1; D unclear. Material: PBMCs. The CDR3 DNA sequence: TGCGCCAGCAGCTTGGCCTCGAGGAACACCGGGGAGCTGTTTTTT. This gives the protein CASSLASRNTGELFF.